The 25 T cell receptor beta chains below all came from one sample that was sequenced in a study of vaccination and CD4 T cells after COVID-19 (dated by TCRdb to between 2022 and 2023). The sample's treatment or condition label, in plain terms: roughly 11-day PBMC culture with coronavirus spike peptide pools or control peptides (ViraFEST assay). The antigens of these receptors remain unknown. Library preparation was by PCR. Sequenced using an Illumina iSeq 100. At the Johns Hopkins FTIC core, DNA from the cultured CD4+ T cells underwent TCR sequencing with the Oncomine TCR Beta short-read assay. TCRdb's own reprocessing of the public reads used fastp at Q25 and MiXCR and kept productive beta chains. Every distinct CDR3 protein forms one entry, paired with its most common genes and DNA. For this sample there are approximately 20,000 distinct CDR3 sequences; 42% appear just once. The top ten constitute around a quarter of the sample.

Sequenced material: CD4+ T cells from blood, cultured in vitro, taken before SARS-CoV-2 vaccination. The receptors here all came from a human donor who received a COVID-19 vaccine.

This clonotype has more than one count but fewer than ten. This rearrangement joins TRBV12-3 or TRBV12-4 to TRBJ2-5; D not certain. This CDR3 contains 14 residues. V lost 4 bases and J lost 4, with 13 bases in between. For the CDR3, the DNA is TGTGCCAGCAGTTCTTTCGGGTACACAGAGACCCAGTACTTC. This sequence encodes CASSSFGYTETQYF.

In its sample, this clonotype was seen a few times. The chain joins TRBV12-3 or TRBV12-4 to TRBJ2-3, with TRBD2 matching over 8 bases. The CDR3 extends over 14 amino acids. V lost 7 bases, J lost 2 bases, and 5 bases stayed unmatched. CDR3: CASIGGGTTDTQYF. The CDR3 DNA is TGTGCCAGCATCGGCGGGGGGACCACAGATACGCAGTATTTT.

This clonotype was found a few times. The J gene is TRBJ2-3, the V gene TRBV6-1; TRBD1 matches at 8 bases. The V gene's germline CDR1 is MNHNS and CDR2 SASEGT. The CDR3 loop spans 13 amino acids. The V segment lost 11 bases and the J segment 5 bases; nucleotides outside the gene matches: 9. DNA for the CDR3: TGTGCCGCCGGTCAGGGGGCAGGAGATACGCAGTATTTT. Translation gives CAAGQGAGDTQYF.

The V and J genes are TRBV12-3 or TRBV12-4 and TRBJ1-4; no clear D. This CDR3 comprises 13 residues. The germline V and J ends were trimmed by 0 bases and 8 bases, with 7 bases remaining between them. CDR3 DNA: TGTGCCAGCAGTTTAGCGCGTGGGGAAAAACTGTTTTTT. This codes for CASSLARGEKLFF.

V gene TRBV24-1 combines with J gene TRBJ2-5, with 13 bases identical to TRBD2. CDR1 and CDR2 from the germline V gene are KGHDR and SFDVKD. CDR3 length equals 17 residues. Trimming took 2 bases from V and 5 from J; bases not matched to a gene: 7. The CDR3: CATSDSKGLAGAETQYF. The CDR3 DNA sequence: TGTGCCACCAGTGATTCAAAAGGACTAGCGGGGGCGGAGACCCAGTACTTC.

This clonotype was counted between two and nine times. The rearrangement links TRBV2 to TRBJ1-2, with 7 bases identical to TRBD1. The CDR3 consists of 14 residues. Trimming cost V 8 bases and J 5 bases; bases outside gene matches: 11. The germline CDR1 and CDR2 sequences are SNHLY and FYNNEI. CDR3 nucleotides: TGTGCCAGCCTGTCAGGGGGGGCCGGGTATGGCTACACCTTC. This encodes CASLSGGAGYGYTF.

This clonotype was counted a few times. The gene calls are TRBV19 and TRBJ2-3; D is undetermined. Between the trimmed V and J ends, which lost 4 bases and 4 bases, there was a span of 15 bases. Germline V gene sequence: CDR1 LNHDA, CDR2 SQIVND (reference sequence). There are 15 residues in the CDR3. The CDR3 is CASSTRALEADTQYF. In DNA form, the CDR3 reads TGTGCCAGTAGTACCCGGGCCCTCGAGGCAGATACGCAGTATTTT.

V is TRBV12-3 or TRBV12-4 and J is TRBJ1-2, with TRBD1 as a possible D gene (5 bases). The CDR3 runs 15 residues. V was trimmed by 1 base and J by 3 bases, leaving 12 bases between them. CDR3 amino acids: CASSLVRGSDYGYTF. The DNA of the CDR3 is TGTGCCAGCAGTTTAGTCCGGGGGTCGGACTATGGCTACACCTTC.

This clonotype was observed a few times. V usage is TRBV19 and J usage is TRBJ2-7; possibly TRBD1 for D (5 bases). Trimming cost V 3 bases and J 0 bases, with 9 bases left between them. Germline CDR1 and CDR2: LNHDA and SQIVND (reference sequence). The CDR3 covers 14 residues. The CDR3 loop reads CASSMGGASYEQYF. CDR3 DNA sequence: TGTGCCAGTAGTATGGGTGGGGCCTCCTACGAGCAGTACTTC.

The chain carries TRBV9 and TRBJ1-6, with a possible D match to TRBD1 (6 bases). The CDR3 contains 15 residues. V was shortened by 4 bases and J by 7 bases, with 15 bases between the two germline ends. Germline V gene sequence: CDR1 SGDLS, CDR2 YYNGEE. CDR3 DNA: TGTGCCAGCAGCACCACAGGGACGGGCAATTCACCCCTCCACTTT. Amino acids: CASSTTGTGNSPLHF.

This chain uses TRBV20-1 with TRBJ1-1; D uncertain. Germline assignment: CDR1 DFQATT and CDR2 SNEGSKA (reference sequence). The CDR3 extends over 13 amino acids. Trimming stripped 6 bases from V and 4 bases from J, with 15 bases between. CDR3 amino acids: CSAKTSPGTEAFF. The CDR3 DNA sequence: TGCAGTGCAAAGACATCCCCCGGCACTGAAGCTTTCTTT.

This chain joins TRBV6-2 or TRBV6-3 and TRBJ2-1, with no clear D. The length of the CDR3 is 16 residues. Germline CDR1 is MNHEY and CDR2 is SVGEGT. V lost 5 bases, J lost 0 bases, and 14 bases lay in between. CDR3 in DNA: TGTGCCAGCAGTCCCTGGACCAGTAGCTCCTACAATGAGCAGTTCTTC. As protein: CASSPWTSSSYNEQFF.

CDR3: CASSTDRAAYGYTF. CDR3 DNA sequence: TGTGCCAGCAGTACGGACAGGGCTGCCTATGGCTACACCTTC. The chain carries TRBV2 and TRBJ1-2, with TRBD1 identical over 8 bases. This CDR3 contains 14 residues. V lost 5 bases, J lost 4 bases, and 6 bases stayed unmatched. Germline assignment: CDR1 SNHLY and CDR2 FYNNEI.

The chain carries TRBV6-5 and TRBJ1-6, with no clear D. The CDR3 spans 15 residues. CDR1 is MNHEY, CDR2 SVGAGI, per germline. The germline V and J ends were trimmed by 0 bases and 9 bases, with 12 bases remaining between them. CDR3 DNA: TGTGCCAGCAGTTACTCGGGCGCACTGTCTTCACCCCTCCACTTT. Its protein is CASSYSGALSSPLHF.

The gene calls are TRBV5-1 and TRBJ2-7; 7 bases line up with TRBD2. Trimming took 0 bases from V and 3 from J; bases not matched to a gene: 12. CDR3 size: 17 residues. The germline V gene encodes CDR1 SGHRS and CDR2 YFSETQ. The CDR3 DNA reads TGCGCCAGCAGCTTGGCACCCCCGGCGGGGGAACGCTACGAGCAGTACTTC. This gives the protein CASSLAPPAGERYEQYF. Based on the CDR3 plus reference TRBV5-1 and TRBJ2-7, the full variable domain is KAGVTQTPRYLIKTRGQQVTLSCSPISGHRSVSWYQQTPGQGLQFLFEYFSETQRNKGNFPGRFSGRQFSNSRSEMNVSTLELGDSALYLCASSLAPPAGERYEQYFGPGTRLTVT.

The chain is built from TRBV7-9 and TRBJ2-2; 7 positions agree with TRBD1. The CDR3 loop spans 15 amino acids. Germline CDR1 is SEHNR and CDR2 is FQNEAQ (reference sequence). With V trimmed by 4 bases and J by 4 bases, 6 bases remained unmatched. In nucleotides, the CDR3 is TGTGCCAGCAGCTCCCAGGGGGATGCCACCGGGGAGCTGTTTTTT. It is translated as CASSSQGDATGELFF.

CDR3 nucleotides: TGTGCCAGCAGCTTATGGGGACTCCGCTCTCGCCAGCGTTACAATGAGCAGTTCTTC. This encodes CASSLWGLRSRQRYNEQFF. The V gene is TRBV7-9, the J gene TRBJ2-1; TRBD2 might be the D (6 bases). The CDR3 has 19 amino acids. Between the trimmed V and J ends, which lost 2 bases and 4 bases, there was a span of 24 bases. Germline CDR1 reads SEHNR; CDR2 reads FQNEAQ (reference sequence). The whole variable domain, filled in from reference TRBV7-9 and TRBJ2-1, reads DTGVSQNPRHKITKRGQNVTFRCDPISEHNRLYWYRQTLGQGPEFLTYFQNEAQLEKSRLLSDRFSAERPKGSFSTLEIQRTEQGDSAMYLCASSLWGLRSRQRYNEQFFGPGTRLTVL.

V and J are TRBV20-1 and TRBJ2-2; TRBD1 agrees at 7 bases. This CDR3 has 17 amino acids. J gave up 1 base and V 0 bases, and 8 bases lay outside the gene matches. Germline V lookup: CDR1 DFQATT, CDR2 SNEGSKA (reference sequence). CDR3 bases: TGCAGTGCTAGAGAGAAGATTGGGACAGTGAACACCGGGGAGCTGTTTTTT. Translating gives CSAREKIGTVNTGELFF.

This clonotype was recorded a few times. The chain recombines TRBV27 with TRBJ1-6; D is unresolved. The CDR3 spans 18 residues. V lost 5 bases to trimming and J lost 0 bases, with 17 bases between them. Per the germline V gene, CDR1 is MNHEY and CDR2 is SMNVEV (reference sequence). The CDR3 here is CASSPYSSGSSYNSPLHF. The CDR3 DNA follows: TGTGCCAGCAGTCCATATTCCTCGGGGAGCTCCTATAATTCACCCCTCCACTTT.

The chain employs TRBV11-3 and TRBJ2-5; D perhaps matches TRBD2 (6 bases). The CDR3 has 17 residues. V lost 1 base to trimming and J lost 3 bases, with 18 bases between them. Germline CDR1 reads SGHNT; CDR2 reads YENEEA. This CDR3 reads CASSLGVTREPEETQYF. CDR3 DNA: TGTGCCAGCAGCTTAGGGGTGACTAGAGAGCCGGAAGAGACCCAGTACTTC.

This sequence joins TRBV20-1 and TRBJ2-1; TRBD2 matches at 11 bases. CDR1 DFQATT and CDR2 SNEGSKA come from the germline V gene (reference sequence). V lost 3 bases and J lost 5; bases outside the gene matches: 6. The CDR3 contains 15 residues. The CDR3 spells CSARAGTSGHNEQFF. The CDR3 DNA reads TGCAGTGCTAGGGCTGGGACTAGCGGACACAATGAGCAGTTCTTC.

This chain links TRBV5-5 with TRBJ1-5, with 7 bases matching TRBD1. CDR3 length: 15 amino acids. V shed 4 bases and J 4 bases; nucleotides not matched to a gene: 8. Germline-derived CDR1 and CDR2 are SGHKS and YYEKEE (reference sequence). The CDR3 DNA reads TGTGCCAGCAGCCTGGGACAGACAATTAATCAGCCCCAGCATTTT. It specifies CASSLGQTINQPQHF.

This clonotype came up a few times. The J gene is TRBJ1-1, the V gene TRBV6-5, with 7 bases lining up with TRBD1. Losses at the gene ends were 2 bases for V and 3 bases for J; bases not matched to a gene: 3. The germline V gene has CDR1 MNHEY and CDR2 SVGAGI. The CDR3 consists of 14 residues. As DNA, the CDR3 is TGTGCCAGCAGTTACGGCAGGGGGGACACTGAAGCTTTCTTT. Translating gives CASSYGRGDTEAFF.

This chain joins TRBV11-2 and TRBJ2-3, with 14 nucleotides matching TRBD2. V was clipped by 5 bases and J by 6 bases; unmatched bases: 7. The CDR3 is 16 residues long. Per germline, CDR1 SGHAT and CDR2 FQNNGV. The CDR3 reads CASSPGLAGGQDTQYF. DNA for the CDR3: TGTGCCAGCAGCCCCGGACTAGCGGGGGGCCAGGATACGCAGTATTTT.

The chain carries TRBV5-5 and TRBJ1-2, with TRBD1 matching over 9 bases. The length of the CDR3 is 14 residues. V trimming: 3 bases; J trimming: 3 bases; junction bases outside the gene matches: 3. Germline V gives CDR1 SGHKS, CDR2 YYEKEE (reference sequence). The CDR3: CASSWRDRDYGYTF. The CDR3 DNA is TGTGCCAGCAGCTGGAGGGACAGGGACTATGGCTACACCTTC.